Listed below are T cell receptor beta chains from one sample, sequenced in a study of blood T cell repertoires in COVID-19. Using immunoSEQ multiplex PCR, the repertoire was profiled, and TCRdb retains in-frame clones only, with some absent. The sample has roughly 350,000 clones, 88% seen once. The sequenced sample was peripheral blood. The receptors were sampled from a woman between 50 and 59 years old with active or convalescent COVID-19. Each CDR3 is given without its conserved first and last residue.

j_gene	v_gene	CDR3aa
TRBJ1-2	TRBV7-2	ASSSILTGKRDGYT
TRBJ1-1	TRBV18	ASSPDGRTEAF
TRBJ1-2	TRBV28	ASSFRGPFRHT
TRBJ1-1	TRBV7-2	ASSRNPGHGRKNTEAF
TRBJ1-3	TRBV30	AWRELTGDTSSGNTIY
TRBJ2-7	TRBV12-3/TRBV12-4	ASNLGGEQY
TRBJ2-7	TRBV7-8	ASSSIQGYEQY
TRBJ1-3	TRBV21-1	ASSKGTAISGNTIY
TRBJ1-5	TRBV27	ASSYAGRWNQPQH
TRBJ1-3	TRBV7-2	ASSLRGRRGNTIY
TRBJ2-1	TRBV10-3	AISGVAGADEQF
TRBJ2-5	TRBV4-3	ASSQEGQLGETQY
TRBJ2-5	TRBV4-1	ASSQDLETSVFQETQY
TRBJ1-2	TRBV27	ASSLVGGIGGYT
TRBJ1-4	TRBV30	AWRKQGTEKLF
TRBJ2-2	TRBV28	ASSRDRAGTGELF
TRBJ2-5	TRBV24-1	ATSDALAGATQY
TRBJ2-7	TRBV28	ASRSSGAGEQY
TRBJ2-2	TRBV24-1	ATSDLTDTGELF